This is a list of T cell receptor beta chains from one sample in a study of technical replicates of blood from a handful of donors. This table comes from immunoSEQ multiplex PCR, and its TCRdb copy is limited to in-frame clones, with some not included. The table has nearly 95,000 clones, about 95% seen once. The specimen was T cells isolated from PBMCs. The receptors come from a human donor in good health. Each CDR3 is given with its conserved first and last residue. A D gene is named only where the DNA matches it firmly. Only part of the rows carry a size: once, few, many, or a class if the clone is expanded.

D: -
J: TRBJ2-1
V: TRBV11-2
size: -
CDR3: CASSLAEGPQYNEQFF
DNA: TGTGCCAGCAGCTTAGCAGAGGGCCCGCAATACAATGAGCAGTTCTTC

D: -
J: TRBJ1-1
V: TRBV21-1
size: -
CDR3: CASSKGRVSMNTEAFF
DNA: TGTGCCAGCAGCAAAGGGAGGGTTTCTATGAACACTGAAGCTTTCTTT

D: TRBD2
J: TRBJ2-5
V: TRBV29-1
size: -
CDR3: CSVEDYGLAGKETQYF
DNA: TGCAGCGTTGAAGATTACGGACTAGCGGGCAAAGAGACCCAGTACTTC

D: -
J: TRBJ2-5
V: TRBV11-2
size: -
CDR3: CASSQTRGVETQYF
DNA: TGTGCCAGCAGCCAAACCCGGGGAGTAGAGACCCAGTACTTC

D: TRBD2
J: TRBJ2-3
V: TRBV2
size: -
CDR3: CASSEKASGSTDTQYF
DNA: TGTGCCAGCAGTGAAAAGGCTAGCGGGAGCACAGATACGCAGTATTTT

D: -
J: TRBJ1-5
V: TRBV6-5
size: -
CDR3: CASSPRGARQPQHF
DNA: TGTGCCAGCAGTCCCCGGGGGGCAAGGCAGCCCCAGCATTTT

D: -
J: TRBJ1-1
V: TRBV11-3
size: -
CDR3: CASSRAGFEAFF
DNA: TGTGCCAGCAGCCGAGCAGGTTTTGAAGCTTTCTTT

D: TRBD1
J: TRBJ1-3
V: TRBV28
size: -
CDR3: CASSLFGTGTSGNTIYF
DNA: TGTGCCAGCAGTTTATTTGGGACAGGGACTTCTGGAAACACCATATATTTT

D: TRBD2
J: TRBJ2-7
V: TRBV10-3
size: -
CDR3: CAIGGTSGSSYEQYF
DNA: TGTGCCATCGGGGGGACTAGCGGGTCCTCCTACGAGCAGTACTTC

D: TRBD1
J: TRBJ1-2
V: TRBV5-8
size: -
CDR3: CASSNAGQGTYYGYTF
DNA: TGTGCCAGCAGCAACGCGGGACAGGGGACTTACTATGGCTACACCTTC

D: TRBD1
J: TRBJ1-1
V: TRBV5-4
size: -
CDR3: CASSNRGRGTEAFF
DNA: TGTGCCAGCAGTAACAGGGGGCGGGGGACTGAAGCTTTCTTT

D: -
J: TRBJ2-3
V: TRBV29-1
size: -
CDR3: CSVLAGLTDTQYF
DNA: TGCAGCGTTTTGGCGGGGCTCACAGATACGCAGTATTTT

D: -
J: TRBJ2-3
V: TRBV4-1
size: once
CDR3: CASSQAGHLRADTQYF
DNA: TGCGCCAGCAGCCAAGCGGGACACCTGAGGGCAGATACGCAGTATTTT

D: -
J: TRBJ1-2
V: TRBV4-1
size: -
CDR3: CASSQSDGYGYTF
DNA: TGCGCCAGCAGCCAATCCGACGGGTATGGCTACACCTTC